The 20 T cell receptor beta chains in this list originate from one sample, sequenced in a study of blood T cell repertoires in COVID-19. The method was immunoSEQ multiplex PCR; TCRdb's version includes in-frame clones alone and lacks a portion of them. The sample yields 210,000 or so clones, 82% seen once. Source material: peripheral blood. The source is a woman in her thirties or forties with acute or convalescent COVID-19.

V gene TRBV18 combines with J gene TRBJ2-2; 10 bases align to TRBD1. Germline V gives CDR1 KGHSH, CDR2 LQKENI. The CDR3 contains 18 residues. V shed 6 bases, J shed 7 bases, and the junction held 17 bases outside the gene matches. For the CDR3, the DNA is TGTGCCAGCTCTCGGGACAGGGGTTCCTCCCGGCGTCTCGGGGAGCTGTTTTTT. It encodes CASSRDRGSSRRLGELFF.

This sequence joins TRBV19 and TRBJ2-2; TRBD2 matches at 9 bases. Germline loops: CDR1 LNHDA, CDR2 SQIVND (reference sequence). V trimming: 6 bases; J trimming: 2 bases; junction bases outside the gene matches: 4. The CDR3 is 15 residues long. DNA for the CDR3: TGTGCCAGTAGGGTGACTAGCGGAAACACCGGGGAGCTGTTTTTT. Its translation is CASRVTSGNTGELFF. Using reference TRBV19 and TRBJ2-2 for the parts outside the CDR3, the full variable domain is DGGITQSPKYLFRKEGQNVTLSCEQNLNHDAMYWYRQDPGQGLRLIYYSQIVNDFQKGDIAEGYSVSREKKESFPLTVTSAQKNPTAFYLCASRVTSGNTGELFFGEGSRLTVL.

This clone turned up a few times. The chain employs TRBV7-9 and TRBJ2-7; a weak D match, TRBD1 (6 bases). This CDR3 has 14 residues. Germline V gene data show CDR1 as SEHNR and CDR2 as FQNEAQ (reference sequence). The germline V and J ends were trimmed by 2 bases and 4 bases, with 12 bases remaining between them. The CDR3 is CASSLITGRYEQYF. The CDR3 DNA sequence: TGTGCCAGCAGCTTAATAACAGGGCGGTACGAGCAGTACTTC.

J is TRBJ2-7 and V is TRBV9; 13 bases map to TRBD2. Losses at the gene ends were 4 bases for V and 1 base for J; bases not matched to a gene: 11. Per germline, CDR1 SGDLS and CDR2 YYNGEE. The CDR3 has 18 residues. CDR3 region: CASSPWTSGSAHSYEQYF. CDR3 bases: TGTGCCAGCAGCCCCTGGACTAGCGGGAGCGCCCATTCCTACGAGCAGTACTTC. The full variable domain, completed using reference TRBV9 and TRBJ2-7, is DSGVTQTPKHLITATGQRVTLRCSPRSGDLSVYWYQQSLDQGLQFLIQYYNGEERAKGNILERFSAQQFPDLHSELNLSSLELGDSALYFCASSPWTSGSAHSYEQYFGPGTRLTVT.

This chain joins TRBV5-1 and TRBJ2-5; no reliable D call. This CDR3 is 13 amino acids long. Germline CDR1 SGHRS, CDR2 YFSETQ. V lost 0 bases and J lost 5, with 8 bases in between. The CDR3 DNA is TGCGCCAGCAGCTTGGGGTTGAGGGAGACCCAGTACTTC. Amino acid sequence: CASSLGLRETQYF.

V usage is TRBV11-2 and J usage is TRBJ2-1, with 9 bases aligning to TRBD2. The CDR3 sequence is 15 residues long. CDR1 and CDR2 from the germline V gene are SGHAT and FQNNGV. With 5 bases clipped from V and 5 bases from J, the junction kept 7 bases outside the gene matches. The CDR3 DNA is TGTGCCAGCAGCCGTAGCGGGAGTCGGAACAATGAGCAGTTCTTC. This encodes CASSRSGSRNNEQFF.

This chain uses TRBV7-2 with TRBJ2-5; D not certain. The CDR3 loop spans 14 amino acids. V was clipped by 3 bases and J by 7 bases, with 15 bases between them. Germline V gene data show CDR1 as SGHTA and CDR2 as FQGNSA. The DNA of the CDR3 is TGTGCCAGCAGCTTTACCCGCGGCTGGGTGACCCAGTACTTC. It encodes CASSFTRGWVTQYF.

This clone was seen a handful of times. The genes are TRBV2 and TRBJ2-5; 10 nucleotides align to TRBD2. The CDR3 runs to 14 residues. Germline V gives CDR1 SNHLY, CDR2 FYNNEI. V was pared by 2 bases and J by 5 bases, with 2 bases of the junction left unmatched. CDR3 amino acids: CASSEPSGSETQYF. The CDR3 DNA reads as TGTGCCAGCAGTGAACCTAGCGGGAGTGAGACCCAGTACTTC.

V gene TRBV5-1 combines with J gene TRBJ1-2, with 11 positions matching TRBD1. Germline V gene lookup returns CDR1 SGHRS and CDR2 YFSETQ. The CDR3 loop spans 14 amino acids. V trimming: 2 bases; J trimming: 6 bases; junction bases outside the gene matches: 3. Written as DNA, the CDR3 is TGCGCCAGCAGCTTAGTGGGACAGGGGGATGGCTACACCTTC. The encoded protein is CASSLVGQGDGYTF.

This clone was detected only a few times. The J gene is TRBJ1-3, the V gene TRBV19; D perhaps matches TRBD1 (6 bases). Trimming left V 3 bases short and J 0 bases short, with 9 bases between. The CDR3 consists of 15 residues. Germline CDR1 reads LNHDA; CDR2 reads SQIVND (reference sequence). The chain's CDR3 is CASSIDRRSGNTIYF. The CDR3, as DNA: TGTGCCAGTAGTATTGACAGGCGCTCTGGAAACACCATATATTTT.

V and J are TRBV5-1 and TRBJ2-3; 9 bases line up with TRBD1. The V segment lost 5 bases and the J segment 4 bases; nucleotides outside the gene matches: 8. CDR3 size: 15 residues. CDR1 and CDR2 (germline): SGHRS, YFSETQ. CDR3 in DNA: TGCGCCAGCAGTTCGGGACAGGGCTCGCCAGATACGCAGTATTTT. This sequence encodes CASSSGQGSPDTQYF.

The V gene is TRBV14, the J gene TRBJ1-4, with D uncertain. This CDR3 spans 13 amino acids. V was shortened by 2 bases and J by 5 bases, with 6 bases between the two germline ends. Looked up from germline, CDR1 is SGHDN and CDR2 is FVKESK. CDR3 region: CASSQRGNEKLFF. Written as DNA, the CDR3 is TGTGCCAGCAGCCAACGAGGGAATGAAAAACTGTTTTTT.

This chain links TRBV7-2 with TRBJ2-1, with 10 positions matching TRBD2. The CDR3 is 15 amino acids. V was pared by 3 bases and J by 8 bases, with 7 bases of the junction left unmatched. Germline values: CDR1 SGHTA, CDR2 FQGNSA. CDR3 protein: CASSFPGTSVYEQFF. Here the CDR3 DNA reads TGTGCCAGCAGCTTCCCCGGGACTAGCGTGTATGAGCAGTTCTTC.

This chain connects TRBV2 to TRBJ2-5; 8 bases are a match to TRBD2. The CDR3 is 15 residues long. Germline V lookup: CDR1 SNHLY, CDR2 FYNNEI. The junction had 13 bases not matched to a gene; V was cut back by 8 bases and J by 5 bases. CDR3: CASREEGGGGETQYF. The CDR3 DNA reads TGTGCCAGCCGAGAAGAGGGGGGCGGGGGGGAGACCCAGTACTTC.

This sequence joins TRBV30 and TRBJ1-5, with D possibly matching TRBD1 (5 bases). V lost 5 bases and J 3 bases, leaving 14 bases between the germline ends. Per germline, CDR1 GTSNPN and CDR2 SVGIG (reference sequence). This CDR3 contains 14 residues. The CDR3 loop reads CAWAAGVNNQPQHF. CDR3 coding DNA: TGTGCCTGGGCCGCGGGGGTGAACAATCAGCCCCAGCATTTT.

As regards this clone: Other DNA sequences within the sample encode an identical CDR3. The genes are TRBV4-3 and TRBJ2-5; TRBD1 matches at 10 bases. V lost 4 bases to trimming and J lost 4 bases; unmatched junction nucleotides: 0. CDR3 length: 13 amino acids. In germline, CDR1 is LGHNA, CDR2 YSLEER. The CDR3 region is CASSRDRGETQYF. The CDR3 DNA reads TGCGCCAGCAGCCGGGACAGGGGAGAGACCCAGTACTTC.

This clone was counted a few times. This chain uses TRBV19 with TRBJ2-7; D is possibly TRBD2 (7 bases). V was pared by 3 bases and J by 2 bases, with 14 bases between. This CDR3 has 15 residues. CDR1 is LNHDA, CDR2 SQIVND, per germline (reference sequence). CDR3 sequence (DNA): TGTGCCAGTAGTATTGGGCGGGGGCACCCCTACGAGCAGTACTTC. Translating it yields CASSIGRGHPYEQYF.

This chain's CDR3 is CASSRLGAKIEAFF. The DNA of the CDR3 is TGCGCCAGCAGCCGGCTGGGGGCCAAAATTGAAGCTTTCTTT. This chain links TRBV23-1 with TRBJ1-1; possible D gene TRBD1, 6 bases. TRBV23-1 is an ORF for which the function is uncertain. The CDR3 has 14 amino acids. Trimming took off 6 bases at V and 7 bases at J, with 18 bases between the two ends.

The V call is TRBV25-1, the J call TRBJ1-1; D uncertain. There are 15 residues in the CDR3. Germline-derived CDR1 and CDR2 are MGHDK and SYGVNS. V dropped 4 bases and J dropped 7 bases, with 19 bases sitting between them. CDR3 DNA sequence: TGTGCCAGCAGTGCCCTAGGCCGACTTGGTTTTGAAGCTTTCTTT. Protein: CASSALGRLGFEAFF.

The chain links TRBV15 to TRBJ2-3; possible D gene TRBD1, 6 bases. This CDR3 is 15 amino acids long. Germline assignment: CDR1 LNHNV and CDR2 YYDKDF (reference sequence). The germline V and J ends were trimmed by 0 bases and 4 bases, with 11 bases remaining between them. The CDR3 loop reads CATSREGQWADTQYF. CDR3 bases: TGTGCCACCAGCAGAGAGGGACAATGGGCAGATACGCAGTATTTT. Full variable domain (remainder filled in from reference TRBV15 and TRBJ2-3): DAMVIQNPRYQVTQFGKPVTLSCSQTLNHNVMYWYQQKSSQAPKLLFHYYDKDFNNEADTPDNFQSRRPNTSFCFLDIRSPGLGDTAMYLCATSREGQWADTQYFGPGTRLTVL.